The 30 T cell receptor beta chains below were found in one sample sequenced in a study of blood T cell repertoires in COVID-19. Clones were read by immunoSEQ multiplex PCR, and TCRdb kept only the in-frame ones, dropping some. In the table there are 15,000 to 20,000 clones, 85% to 90% of which are singletons. Sequencing was done on a sample of peripheral blood. These receptor sequences come from a human donor in a cohort sampled during active COVID-19.

The DNA for the CDR3 is TGTGCCAGCAGCCTTTTCGAGCGGGACTACGAGCAGTACTTC. Translation: CASSLFERDYEQYF. This chain uses TRBV7-8 with TRBJ2-7; 7 bases fit TRBD2. V lost 5 bases to trimming and J lost 3 bases; unmatched junction nucleotides: 7. Germline V gene data show CDR1 as SGHVS and CDR2 as FQNEAQ. The CDR3 spans 14 residues. Looking up the rest from reference TRBV7-8 and TRBJ2-7 gives the full variable domain: GAGVSQSPRYKVAKRGQDVALRCDPISGHVSLFWYQQALGQGPEFLTYFQNEAQLDKSGLPSDRFFAERPEGSVSTLKIQRTQQEDSAVYLCASSLFERDYEQYFGPGTRLTVT.

A single count supports this clone. The CDR3 here is CASKDTYNEQFF. The CDR3 DNA reads as TGTGCCAGCAAGGACACTTACAATGAGCAGTTCTTC. V is TRBV12-3 or TRBV12-4 and J is TRBJ2-1; tentatively, D is TRBD1 (5 bases). The V gene lost 7 bases and the J gene lost 4 bases, with 8 bases spanning the gap. The CDR3 contains 12 residues.

The chain carries TRBV5-1 and TRBJ1-5; TRBD1 might be the D (5 bases). V was cut by 4 bases and J by 2 bases, with 10 bases left in between. CDR3 length equals 14 residues. Germline loops: CDR1 SGHRS, CDR2 YFSETQ. Here the CDR3 DNA reads TGCGCCAGCAGCGCAGGGTCGGGCAATCAGCCCCAGCATTTT. Amino acids: CASSAGSGNQPQHF.

This clone was seen only a few times. The chain joins TRBV5-1 to TRBJ1-4; a weak D match, TRBD1 (5 bases). Germline V lookup: CDR1 SGHRS, CDR2 YFSETQ. The CDR3 is 15 amino acids. Trimming removed 4 bases from V and 3 bases from J, with 13 bases in between. The CDR3 bases are TGCGCCAGCAGCACAATGACAGCTTCTAATGAAAAACTGTTTTTT. It encodes CASSTMTASNEKLFF.

The CDR3 region is CASQTLGAANTGELFF. CDR3 in DNA: TGCGCCAGCCAAACCCTAGGCGCGGCGAACACCGGGGAGCTGTTTTTT. The rearrangement joins TRBV5-1 to TRBJ2-2; D ambiguous. The CDR3 contains 16 residues. V dropped 7 bases and J dropped 0 bases, with 16 bases sitting between them. CDR1 and CDR2 (germline): SGHRS, YFSETQ.

This chain links TRBV27 with TRBJ2-7; 9 positions agree with TRBD2. The junction had 3 bases not matched to a gene; V was cut back by 4 bases and J by 5 bases. CDR1 and CDR2 from the germline V gene are MNHEY and SMNVEV (reference sequence). The CDR3 runs to 13 residues. The CDR3 loop is CASSWLAGNEQYF. In DNA form, the CDR3 reads TGTGCCAGCAGTTGGCTAGCGGGAAACGAGCAGTACTTC.

The genes are TRBV19 and TRBJ2-2; TRBD2 matches 11 bases. The CDR3 is 16 residues long. V trimming: 4 bases; J trimming: 6 bases; junction bases outside the gene matches: 7. Looked up from germline, CDR1 is LNHDA and CDR2 is SQIVND (reference sequence). The CDR3: CASSSSGRAGAGELFF. CDR3 sequence (DNA): TGTGCCAGTAGTAGTAGCGGGAGGGCCGGGGCCGGGGAGCTGTTTTTT.

This rearrangement joins TRBV14 to TRBJ2-1; TRBD2 matches at 11 bases. CDR3 size: 14 residues. Germline CDR1 and CDR2: SGHDN and FVKESK. With 0 bases clipped from V and 12 bases from J, the junction kept 4 bases outside the gene matches. CDR3 nucleotide sequence: TGTGCCAGCAGCCAAGACACTAGCGGGAGATGGCAGTTCTTC. Amino acids: CASSQDTSGRWQFF.

The chain employs TRBV9 and TRBJ2-1; TRBD1 might be the D (6 bases). This CDR3 comprises 13 residues. The V and J ends lost 4 bases and 5 bases respectively, with 10 bases between them. The germline CDR1 and CDR2 sequences are SGDLS and YYNGEE. CDR3 amino acids: CASSTSGDNEQFF. The DNA of the CDR3 is TGTGCCAGCAGCACCTCAGGGGACAATGAGCAGTTCTTC.

This clone turned up a few times. The chain has TRBV2 and TRBJ1-2, with 9 bases fitting TRBD1. This CDR3 has 15 residues. With V trimmed by 3 bases and J by 3 bases, 5 bases remained unmatched. Germline CDR1 and CDR2: SNHLY and FYNNEI. The CDR3 reads CASSEDRGFYYGYTF. CDR3 DNA: TGTGCCAGCAGTGAGGACAGGGGATTTTACTATGGCTACACCTTC.

The chain links TRBV2 to TRBJ2-5; maybe TRBD2 (6 bases). V lost 6 bases to trimming and J lost 0 bases, with 14 bases between them. The germline V gene encodes CDR1 SNHLY and CDR2 FYNNEI. The CDR3 contains 15 residues. The CDR3 DNA follows: TGTGCCAGCAGGCCGGACCGGGGGTACCAAGAGACCCAGTACTTC. Protein product: CASRPDRGYQETQYF.

This sequence joins TRBV6-5 and TRBJ2-4; TRBD1 is a possible D gene (6 bases). Germline values: CDR1 MNHEY, CDR2 SVGAGI. The CDR3 runs 14 residues. V lost 6 bases to trimming and J lost 2 bases, with 11 bases between them. The CDR3 is CASRPTGSKNIQYF. The CDR3 nucleotides are TGTGCCAGCAGGCCTACAGGGTCCAAAAACATTCAGTACTTC.

This clone came up once. CDR3: CASSFGQADSYEQYF. CDR3 DNA sequence: TGTGCCAGTAGCTTCGGACAGGCAGACTCCTACGAGCAGTACTTC. This chain links TRBV19 with TRBJ2-7; 7 bases line up with TRBD1. V shed 6 bases, J shed 0 bases, and the junction held 8 bases outside the gene matches. Germline CDR1 and CDR2: LNHDA and SQIVND (reference sequence). The CDR3 is 15 amino acids.

The gene calls are TRBV5-1 and TRBJ2-5; TRBD1 is a possible D gene (7 bases). V gave up 1 base and J gave up 0 bases, with 10 bases separating them. From germline, CDR1 is SGHRS and CDR2 YFSETQ. The CDR3 extends over 15 amino acids. The CDR3 DNA sequence: TGCGCCAGCAGCTTGCAGGGGGGCGACCAAGAGACCCAGTACTTC. Its translation: CASSLQGGDQETQYF.

This rearrangement joins TRBV28 to TRBJ1-1; 7 nucleotides agree with TRBD1. V gave up 6 bases and J gave up 4 bases; unmatched junction bases: 11. There are 15 residues in the CDR3. CDR1 is MDHEN, CDR2 SYDVKM, per germline. The CDR3 region has the DNA TGTGCCAGCAGCATTGGGACAGCCCAATTCACTGAAGCTTTCTTT. It translates to CASSIGTAQFTEAFF.

The chain joins TRBV29-1 to TRBJ2-7, with D possibly matching TRBD1 (5 bases). Germline loops: CDR1 SQVTM, CDR2 ANQGSEA. The CDR3 runs to 11 residues. Trimming stripped 5 bases from V and 6 bases from J, with 11 bases between. The CDR3 DNA reads TGCAGCGTTTGCAGGGTTGGCGAGCAGTACTTC. Translation: CSVCRVGEQYF.

This clone has a handful of counts. The chain is built from TRBV10-2 and TRBJ2-3; 8 bases are shared with TRBD2. Germline values: CDR1 WSHSY, CDR2 SAAADI. J was trimmed by 1 base and V by 6 bases; bases with no gene match: 3. The CDR3 totals 14 residues. The CDR3 DNA follows: TGCGCCAGCAGAGCGACTAGCGGCACAGATACGCAGTATTTT. Amino acid sequence: CASRATSGTDTQYF.

The rearrangement links TRBV18 to TRBJ2-3; D unclear. This CDR3 region has 15 residues. V lost 5 bases and J lost 1, with 13 bases in between. Germline V CDR1 and CDR2: KGHSH, LQKENI. CDR3 in amino acids: CASSSSAQGTDTQYF. In DNA, the CDR3 is TGTGCCAGCTCATCAAGCGCGCAAGGCACAGATACGCAGTATTTT.

The chain uses TRBV9 and TRBJ2-2; TRBD1 agrees at 7 bases. Trimming removed 1 base from V and 0 bases from J; junction bases left unmatched: 6. Germline loops: CDR1 SGDLS, CDR2 YYNGEE. This CDR3 has 17 residues. In DNA, the CDR3 is TGTGCCAGCAGCGTAACCAACGGACAGGCGAACACCGGGGAGCTGTTTTTT. Amino acids: CASSVTNGQANTGELFF.

V gene TRBV9 combines with J gene TRBJ2-7, with D perhaps matching TRBD1 (5 bases). The CDR3 is 13 residues long. V lost 0 bases to trimming and J lost 3 bases, with 7 bases between them. Germline CDR1 SGDLS, CDR2 YYNGEE. The CDR3: CASSVAQGYEQYF. Written as DNA, the CDR3 is TGTGCCAGCAGCGTAGCCCAGGGCTACGAGCAGTACTTC.

The chain joins TRBV5-1 to TRBJ2-1; 12 nucleotides agree with TRBD2. V gave up 0 bases and J gave up 3 bases; unmatched junction bases: 7. This CDR3 has 18 residues. Per the germline V gene, CDR1 is SGHRS and CDR2 is YFSETQ. CDR3 loop: CASSLEPTGLAGYNEQFF. Here the CDR3 DNA reads TGCGCCAGCAGCTTGGAACCTACGGGACTAGCGGGCTACAATGAGCAGTTCTTC.

This sequence joins TRBV7-9 and TRBJ2-3; 13 positions agree with TRBD2. CDR3 length: 16 residues. The V gene end was trimmed by 7 bases and the J gene end by 2 bases; junction bases not matched to a gene: 6. Looked up from germline, CDR1 is SEHNR and CDR2 is FQNEAQ (reference sequence). CDR3 DNA sequence: TGTGCCAGCACCATACTAGCGGGAGGGCCCACAGATACGCAGTATTTT. Protein product: CASTILAGGPTDTQYF.

The gene calls are TRBV6-2 or TRBV6-3 and TRBJ2-1; 14 bases agree with TRBD2. V trimming: 5 bases; J trimming: 1 base; junction bases outside the gene matches: 4. This CDR3 has 17 residues. Germline CDR1 reads MNHEY; CDR2 reads SVGEGT. This CDR3 reads CASSKGTSGSSYNEQFF. DNA for the CDR3: TGTGCCAGCAGTAAAGGGACTAGCGGGAGTTCCTACAATGAGCAGTTCTTC.

The rearrangement uses TRBV30 and TRBJ2-3; D perhaps matches TRBD2 (6 bases). The CDR3 spans 16 residues. Trimming shortened V by 0 bases and J by 0 bases, and 13 bases separated the two germline ends. Germline V gene data show CDR1 as GTSNPN and CDR2 as SVGIG (reference sequence). The CDR3 spells CAWSVLAGRSTDTQYF. CDR3 DNA sequence: TGTGCCTGGAGTGTACTGGCGGGAAGAAGCACAGATACGCAGTATTTT. Full variable domain (missing parts from reference TRBV30 and TRBJ2-3): SQTIHQWPATLVQPVGSPLSLECTVEGTSNPNLYWYRQAAGRGLQLLFYSVGIGQISSEVPQNLSASRPQDRQFILSSKKLLLSDSGFYLCAWSVLAGRSTDTQYFGPGTRLTVL.

The J gene is TRBJ2-1, the V gene TRBV3-1 (or the pseudogene TRBV3-2); 9 bases match TRBD1. The trim removed 3 bases at V and 6 bases at J, leaving 15 bases unmatched. CDR1 is LGHDT and CDR2 is YNNKEL in the germline V gene (reference sequence). The CDR3 loop spans 18 amino acids. For the CDR3, the DNA is TGTGCCAGCAGCCACTCACATTTGGGACAGGGAAAGGGCAATGAGCAGTTCTTC. This gives the protein CASSHSHLGQGKGNEQFF.

The genes are TRBV7-6 and TRBJ2-5, with 12 positions matching TRBD2. The CDR3 extends over 16 amino acids. Germline trimming cut 1 base from V and 8 bases from J; bases unmatched to any gene: 8. Germline V gene data show CDR1 as SGHVS and CDR2 as FNYEAQ. The CDR3 DNA is TGTGCCAGCAGCTTAGGTGTGACTAGCGGGAGTGGTACCCAGTACTTC. Translating it yields CASSLGVTSGSGTQYF.

This clone occurred once. The chain recombines TRBV4-2 with TRBJ2-3; D is ambiguous. Trimming pared 4 bases from V and 1 base from J, leaving 12 bases between. This CDR3 is 15 amino acids long. CDR1 and CDR2 from the germline V gene are LGHNA and YNFKEQ. The CDR3 sequence is CASSPARSGTDTQYF. CDR3 bases: TGTGCCAGCAGCCCAGCACGGAGCGGCACAGATACGCAGTATTTT.

This clone was observed a handful of times. The chain is built from TRBV7-9 and TRBJ1-1; D may be TRBD1 (6 bases). This CDR3 region has 16 residues. With 5 bases removed from V and 4 bases from J, the gap between germline ends came to 20 bases. Germline CDR1 and CDR2: SEHNR and FQNEAQ (reference sequence). As DNA, the CDR3 is TGTGCCAGCAGCCCACCCGTGACAGGACGGGGCACTGAAGCTTTCTTT. Residues: CASSPPVTGRGTEAFF.

The chain is built from TRBV9 and TRBJ2-2, with 8 bases aligning to TRBD2. Germline trimming cut 4 bases from V and 4 bases from J; bases unmatched to any gene: 9. The germline V gene has CDR1 SGDLS and CDR2 YYNGEE. This CDR3 spans 16 amino acids. The CDR3 bases are TGTGCCAGCAGCCCCCATGGACTAGCCCTCACCGGGGAGCTGTTTTTT. This sequence encodes CASSPHGLALTGELFF.

The chain is built from TRBV9 and TRBJ2-1, with D hard to call. Germline V gene data show CDR1 as SGDLS and CDR2 as YYNGEE. The CDR3 spans 13 residues. Deletions cut 0 bases from V and 5 bases from J, with 6 bases between. CDR3 bases: TGTGCCAGCAGCGTAGACGGAGACAATGAGCAGTTCTTC. Protein sequence: CASSVDGDNEQFF.